This TCR beta chain was captured by sequencing in a study of STAT5B mutations in CD4+ large granular lymphocyte leukemia. This CDR3 has 18 residues. The germline gives CDR1 SGHTA, CDR2 FQGNSA. Trimming took 4 bases from V and 3 from J; bases not matched to a gene: 15. The method was immunoSEQ multiplex PCR; TCRdb's version includes in-frame clones alone and lacks a portion of them. This table has tens of thousands of clones, about 71% appearing once. A single count supports this clone. Its cognate antigen is unknown. Broader study findings: Higher CD4+ than CD8+ T-LGLL clonality might reflect small sample size. Top patient clones used TRBV06 genes more often: 8/27 versus 2/35 in controls. No patients shared main leukemic clonotypes, though roughly 23% appeared at low frequency elsewhere. Without putative leukemic clones, patient CD4-sorted repertoires remained more clonal than healthy CD4+ repertoires.

This clonotype was obtained from a human donor in good health. Sequenced material: CD4+ T cells from blood buffy coats. The V call is TRBV7-2, the J call TRBJ2-3, with TRBD2 matching 8 bases. This CDR3 is CASSSQVTGTSGTDTQYF. CDR3 DNA: TGTGCCAGCAGCTCCCAAGTTACCGGGACTAGTGGAACAGATACGCAGTATTTT.